This TCR beta chain was captured in a study of shared clonotypes between healthy human individuals (dated by TCRdb to about 2020). Study-wide context: Three men and two women, aged 18 to 49 years, made up the cohort. Per donor, three plates each were used for CD4 naive and CD4 memory, two for CD8 naive, and one for CD8 memory. To estimate repertoire size and how much clonotypes are shared between individuals, the study performed deep sequencing of blood TCR repertoires from roughly five healthy adults. To increase sequencing depth and limit assay-specific biases, different laboratories used diverse techniques to prepare libraries and sequence TCR repertoires. Leukapheresis yielded between about 0.85 and 9 billion PBMCs per donor.

With respect to this clone: It has no known antigen specificity. No much larger clone exists at a distance of one base, and base qualities are not known.

General study outcomes and caveats: Sampling was limited to blood, and TCR repertoires in tissue likely differ from TCR repertoires in blood. Sharing across several donors was observed for 5% to 6.5% of naive CD4, around 3.5% of naive CD8, roughly 2.4% of memory CD4, and around 0.4% of memory CD8 clonotypes. Because the study included a small number of donors, the genetic and exposure-history diversity represented was limited. Even with the large sequencing depth, rarefaction of the sorted-subset datasets indicated that sequencing was incomplete. Naive subsets generally had larger estimated clonotype richness than memory subsets. Higher generation probabilities were observed for clonotypes shared by all four sorted-subset donors than for non-shared clonotypes. Based on pairwise subsampling, the degree of clonotype sharing among donors was expected to be affected by sequencing depth.

TCR CDR3 regions were amplified from genomic DNA by multiplex PCR using the deep immunoSEQ assay. Extracted genomic DNA from each cell subset was spread evenly across all wells of several immunoSEQ 96-well plates, with each plate serving as a replicate. For sorted subsets, each replicate PCR was loaded with about 0.2 ug genomic DNA, equivalent to roughly 30,000 T cell genomes. The purified libraries were quantified using a Qubit 3.0 fluorometer, sized with a Bioanalyzer 2100, and then quantified again using the KAPA Library Quantification kit. Every immunoSEQ 96-well plate was sequenced on a dedicated single-read 150-cycle Illumina NextSeq 550 flow cell. In the source study's methods: Because only junctional sequences without quality scores were contained in the immunoSEQ output, filtering matching that applied to full-length reads could not be performed. Sequences were annotated with PyIR, a Python wrapper for IgBLAST v1.9, using IMGT germline references to assign V/J genes and CDR3. Reads with weak V/J assignments (E-value above 1e-6), missing CDR3, stop codons, out-of-frame junctions, or ambiguous translated residues were removed. V3J clonotypes were defined as sequences sharing the same inferred V gene, J gene, and CDR3 amino acid sequence. To compute the percentage overlap between repertoires, the number of shared unique clonotypes was divided by the size of the smaller repertoire. RTK rarefaction, the Chao1 estimator, and Recon v2.1 estimates of unobserved clonotypes were used to assess repertoire richness. For all TCRbeta clonotypes obtained by the gDNA method from four donors, generation probabilities were computed with OLGA. Imported from immuneACCESS, the table was reduced by TCRdb to in-frame sequences with V and J called. These copies leave out some clones; in studies compared against another copy, an unresolved V gene accounts for under half, and the cause of the remainder is not known. V and J calls and clone size are those listed in that table; D and trimming were worked out from the DNA. The sample table holds fewer than 200,000 clones, of which roughly 91% were seen once. The leading ten clones occupy about 0.067% of the sample.

The junction carries 14 bases between V and J, which are trimmed by 2 bases and 2 bases respectively. Looking up the germline V gene yields CDR1 SGHRS and CDR2 YFSETQ. The CDR3 spans 15 residues, from the cysteine through the phenylalanine. The retained sequence is limited to the CDR3, 45 bases, with the frame set at the first base. The donors were healthy, HIV-negative adults with no recently reported acute infections or vaccinations. Every donor was a Caucasian adult residing in Nashville, Tennessee, USA. CD4+ T cells were enriched by magnetic negative selection; naive cells were then positively selected on CD45RA, and the negative fraction formed the memory subset. After blood collection by leukapheresis, PBMCs were isolated using Ficoll-Histopaque density gradient centrifugation and then cryopreserved in the vapor phase of liquid nitrogen. Analytical flow cytometry was used to check the purity and quantity of every magnetically sorted T cell population. From each sorted fraction, genomic DNA was isolated and quantified by UV absorbance on a Nanodrop 2000c.

The clonotype comes from a woman in her twenties or thirties in good health. Sequenced: naive CD4+ T cells sorted from blood. What this sample's cell subset or site label stands for: CD45RA+ positively selected. Rearrangement joined TRBV5-1 to TRBJ2-7, with a tentative D gene TRBD2 over 5 matching bases. The nucleotide sequence reads as follows: TGCGCCAGCAGCTTTGTCCGGGAACCAGCCTACGAGCAGTACTTC. Translated, this gives CASSFVREPAYEQYF.